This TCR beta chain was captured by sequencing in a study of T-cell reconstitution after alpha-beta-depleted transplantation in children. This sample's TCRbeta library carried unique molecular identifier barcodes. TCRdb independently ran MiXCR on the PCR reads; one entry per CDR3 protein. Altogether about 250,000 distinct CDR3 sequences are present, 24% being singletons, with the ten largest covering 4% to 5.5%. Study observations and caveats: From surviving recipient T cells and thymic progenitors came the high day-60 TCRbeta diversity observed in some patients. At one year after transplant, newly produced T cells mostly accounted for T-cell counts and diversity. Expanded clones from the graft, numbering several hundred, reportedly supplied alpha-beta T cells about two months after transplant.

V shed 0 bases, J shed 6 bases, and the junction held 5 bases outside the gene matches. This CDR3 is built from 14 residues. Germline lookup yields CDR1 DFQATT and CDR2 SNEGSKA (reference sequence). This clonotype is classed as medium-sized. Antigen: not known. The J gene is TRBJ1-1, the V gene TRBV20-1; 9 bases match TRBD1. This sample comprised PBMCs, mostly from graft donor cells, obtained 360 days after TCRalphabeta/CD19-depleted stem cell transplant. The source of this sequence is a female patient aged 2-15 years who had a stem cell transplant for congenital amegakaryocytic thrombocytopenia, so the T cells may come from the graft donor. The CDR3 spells CSARERTGVAEAFF. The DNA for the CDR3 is TGCAGTGCTAGAGAAAGGACAGGGGTAGCTGAAGCTTTCTTT.